This T cell receptor (beta chain) was captured by sequencing in a study of beta chain features in type 1 diabetes. General observations from the study: PCR may have favored shorter templates equally in patients and controls. Within the patient group, naive, central memory and Treg TCRB repertoires appeared more similar to each other than within healthy donors. Shortening that was moderate but significant affected the TCRB CDR3s of Type 1 diabetes patients in all four CD4+ subsets.

Each sorted fraction was over 95% pure. V lost 8 bases and J lost 5; bases outside the gene matches: 11. Looked up from germline, CDR1 is MNHNS and CDR2 is SASEGT. This CDR3 region has 14 residues. The authors reverse transcribed all of the isolated RNA, so sequencing captured expressed TCRB transcripts. Sequencing was performed with immunoSEQ multiplex PCR; in TCRdb, only in-frame clones are kept and a portion is missing. Altogether 130,000 to 150,000 clones are present, about 10% being singletons, with the ten largest covering about 0.61%. Only a few counts were recorded for this clone. Antigen: not known.

The receptor comes from a man aged 18 to 30 in good health. The chain has TRBV6-1 and TRBJ1-2; 7 nucleotides agree with TRBD1. What was sequenced was central memory CD4+ T cells from blood. The CDR3 nucleotides are TGTGCCAGCCTCCGGGACAGCCCGACGTATGGCTACACCTTC. Protein: CASLRDSPTYGYTF.